This T cell receptor (delta chain) was profiled in a study of γδ T cells in repeated Plasmodium falciparum infection. About the research overall: Each infection was followed by sampling at 21 days, plus baseline and some pre-infection draws.

Notes on the study in general: In Vdelta2-negative, largely Vdelta1+, gammadelta repertoires, repeated controlled infections appeared to drive clonal selection waves.

Vgamma9/Vdelta2+ and Vdelta2-negative gammadelta T cells were flow-sorted from PBMC for bulk sequencing. V was shortened by 1 base and J by 2 bases, with 13 bases between the two germline ends. Looked up from germline, CDR1 is GEAIGNYY and CDR2 is EKD. The CDR3 consists of 15 residues. TCRdb reanalysed the multiplex PCR reads with CATT. The table includes 90,000 or so delta-chain clones, approximately 1% detected once. This clone was picked up a small number of times. Antigen unknown. A far larger clone is only one base removed, so a read error is likely. In the same sample, other DNA sequences code for this CDR3.

This receptor was identified in a pool of human donors (malaria-infected and uninfected, not separated). V gene TRDV2 combines with J gene TRDJ1; D is perhaps TRDD3 (6 bases). Since TCRdb gives no J gene, matching the DNA to germline was used here to assign it. The sample taken for sequencing was gamma-delta T cells from blood. Written as DNA, the CDR3 is TGTGCCTGTGACACGCGTGGGGGGTTTACCGATAAACTCATCTTT. Residues: CACDTRGGFTDKLIF.